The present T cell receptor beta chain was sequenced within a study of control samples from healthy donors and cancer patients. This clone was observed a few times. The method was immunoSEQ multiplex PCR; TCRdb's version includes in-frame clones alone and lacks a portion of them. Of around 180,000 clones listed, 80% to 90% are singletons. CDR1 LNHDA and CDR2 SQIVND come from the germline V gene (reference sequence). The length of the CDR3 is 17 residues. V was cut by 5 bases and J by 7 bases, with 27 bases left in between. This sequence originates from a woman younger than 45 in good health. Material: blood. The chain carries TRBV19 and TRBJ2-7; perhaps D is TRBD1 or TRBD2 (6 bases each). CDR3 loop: CASSPTLTGLSTGEQYF. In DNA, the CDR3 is TGTGCCAGTAGTCCAACCCTGACAGGACTAAGTACGGGGGAGCAGTACTTC.